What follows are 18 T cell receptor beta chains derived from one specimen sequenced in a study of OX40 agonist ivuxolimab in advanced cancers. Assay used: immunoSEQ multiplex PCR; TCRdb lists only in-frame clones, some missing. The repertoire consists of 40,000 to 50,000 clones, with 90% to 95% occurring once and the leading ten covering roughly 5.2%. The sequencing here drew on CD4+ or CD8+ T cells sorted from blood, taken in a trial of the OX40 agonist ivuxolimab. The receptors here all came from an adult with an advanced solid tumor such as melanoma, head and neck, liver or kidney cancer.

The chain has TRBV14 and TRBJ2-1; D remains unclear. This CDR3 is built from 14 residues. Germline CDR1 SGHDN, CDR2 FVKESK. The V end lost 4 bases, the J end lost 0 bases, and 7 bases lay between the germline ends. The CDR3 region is CASSLTSSYNEQFF. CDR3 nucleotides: TGTGCCAGCAGCCTTACGAGCTCCTACAATGAGCAGTTCTTC.

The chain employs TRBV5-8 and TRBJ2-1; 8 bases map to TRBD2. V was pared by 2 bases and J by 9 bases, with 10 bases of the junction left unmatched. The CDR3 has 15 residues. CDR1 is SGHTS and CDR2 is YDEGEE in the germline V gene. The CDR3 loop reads CASSLAGATILEQFF. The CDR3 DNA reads TGTGCCAGCAGCTTAGCGGGAGCTACTATACTTGAGCAGTTCTTC.

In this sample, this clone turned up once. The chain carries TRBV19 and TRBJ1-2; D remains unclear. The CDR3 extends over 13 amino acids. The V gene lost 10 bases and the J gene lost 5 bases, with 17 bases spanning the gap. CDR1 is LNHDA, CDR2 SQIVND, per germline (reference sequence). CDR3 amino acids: CATTESGLYGYTF. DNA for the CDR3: TGTGCCACCACCGAGTCGGGGTTATATGGCTACACCTTC.

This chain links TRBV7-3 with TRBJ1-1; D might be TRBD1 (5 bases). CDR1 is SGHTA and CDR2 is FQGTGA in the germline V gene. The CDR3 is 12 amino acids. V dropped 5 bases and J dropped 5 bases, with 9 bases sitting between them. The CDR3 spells CASSPPGTEAFF. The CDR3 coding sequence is TGTGCCAGCAGCCCCCCAGGGACTGAAGCTTTCTTT.

The CDR3: CASSFPGSITDTQYF. For the CDR3, the DNA is TGTGCCAGCAGTTTCCCCGGCAGTATCACAGATACGCAGTATTTT. J is TRBJ2-3 and V is TRBV28; unclear D gene. Germline assignment: CDR1 MDHEN and CDR2 SYDVKM. The V gene lost 3 bases and the J gene lost 2 bases, with 12 bases spanning the gap. The CDR3 has 15 amino acids.

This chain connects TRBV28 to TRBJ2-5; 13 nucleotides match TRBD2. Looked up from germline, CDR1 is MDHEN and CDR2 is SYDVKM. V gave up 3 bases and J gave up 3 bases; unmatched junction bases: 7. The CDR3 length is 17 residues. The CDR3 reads CASSFQGGLAGEETQYF. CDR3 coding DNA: TGTGCCAGCAGTTTCCAAGGAGGACTAGCGGGGGAAGAGACCCAGTACTTC.

The CDR3 region has the DNA TGCGCCAGCAGCCAAGGTATGAGGTTTGGTTCCTACAATGAGCAGTTCTTC. As protein: CASSQGMRFGSYNEQFF. This chain joins TRBV4-3 and TRBJ2-1; no clear D gene. Trimming removed 1 base from V and 1 base from J, with 14 bases in between. The CDR3 has 17 amino acids. Germline CDR1 and CDR2: LGHNA and YSLEER.

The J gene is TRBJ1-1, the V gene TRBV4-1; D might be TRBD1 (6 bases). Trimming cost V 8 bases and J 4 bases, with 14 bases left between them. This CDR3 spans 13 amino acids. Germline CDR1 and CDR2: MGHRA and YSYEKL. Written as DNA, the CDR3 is TGCGCCAGCGGCAATAAGGGGGGCACTGAAGCTTTCTTT. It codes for CASGNKGGTEAFF.

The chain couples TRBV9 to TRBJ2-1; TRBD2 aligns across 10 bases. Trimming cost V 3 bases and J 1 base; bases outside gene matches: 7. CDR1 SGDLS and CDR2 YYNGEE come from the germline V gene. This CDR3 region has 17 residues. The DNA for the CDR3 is TGTGCCAGCAGCGGCCAGCGGGGGGGCGGGTCCTACAATGAGCAGTTCTTC. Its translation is CASSGQRGGGSYNEQFF.

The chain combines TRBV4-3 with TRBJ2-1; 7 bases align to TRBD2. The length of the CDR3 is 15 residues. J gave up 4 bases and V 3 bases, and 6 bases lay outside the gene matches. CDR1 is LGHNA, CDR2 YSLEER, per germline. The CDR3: CASSHASGTYNEQFF. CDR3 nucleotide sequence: TGCGCCAGCAGCCACGCCAGCGGGACGTACAATGAGCAGTTCTTC.

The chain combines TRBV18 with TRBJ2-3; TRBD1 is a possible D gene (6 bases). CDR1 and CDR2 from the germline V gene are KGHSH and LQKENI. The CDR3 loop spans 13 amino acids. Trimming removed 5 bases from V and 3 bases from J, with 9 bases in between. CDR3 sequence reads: CASSGGETDTQYF. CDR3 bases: TGTGCCAGCTCAGGGGGCGAAACAGATACGCAGTATTTT.

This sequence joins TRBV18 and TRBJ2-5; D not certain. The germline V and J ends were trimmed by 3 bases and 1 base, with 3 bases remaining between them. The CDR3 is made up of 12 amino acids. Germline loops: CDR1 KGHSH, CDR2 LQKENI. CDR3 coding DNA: TGTGCCAGCTCACCGCCCCAAGAGACCCAGTACTTC. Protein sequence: CASSPPQETQYF.

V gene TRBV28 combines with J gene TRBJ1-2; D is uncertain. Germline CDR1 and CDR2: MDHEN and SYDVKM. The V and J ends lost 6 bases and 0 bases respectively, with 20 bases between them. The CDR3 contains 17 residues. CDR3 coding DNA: TGTGCCAGCAGAGGCCTCCGTGAGGGTACGGCTAACTATGGCTACACCTTC. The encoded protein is CASRGLREGTANYGYTF.

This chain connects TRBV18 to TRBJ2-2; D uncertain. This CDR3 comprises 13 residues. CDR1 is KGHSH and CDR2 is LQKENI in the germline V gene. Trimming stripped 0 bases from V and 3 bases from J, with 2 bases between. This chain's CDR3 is CASSPPDTGELFF. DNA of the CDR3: TGTGCCAGCTCACCACCTGACACCGGGGAGCTGTTTTTT.

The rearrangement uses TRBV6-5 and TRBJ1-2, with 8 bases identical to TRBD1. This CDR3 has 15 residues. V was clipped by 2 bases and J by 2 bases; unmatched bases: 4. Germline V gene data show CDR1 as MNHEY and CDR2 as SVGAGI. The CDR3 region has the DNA TGTGCCAGCAGTTACGAGTGGACAGGGAACTATGGCTACACCTTC. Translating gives CASSYEWTGNYGYTF.

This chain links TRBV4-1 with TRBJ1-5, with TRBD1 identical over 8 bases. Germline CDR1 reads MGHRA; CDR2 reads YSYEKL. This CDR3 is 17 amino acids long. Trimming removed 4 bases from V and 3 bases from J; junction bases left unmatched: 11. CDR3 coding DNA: TGCGCCAGCAGCCCAGCTACCACAGGGGGATTCAATCAGCCCCAGCATTTT. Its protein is CASSPATTGGFNQPQHF.

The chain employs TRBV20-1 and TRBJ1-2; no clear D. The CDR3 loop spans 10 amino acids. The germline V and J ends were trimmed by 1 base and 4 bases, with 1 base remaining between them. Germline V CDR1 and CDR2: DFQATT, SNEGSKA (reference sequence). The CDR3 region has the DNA TGCAGTGCTAGAGCCTATGGCTACACCTTC. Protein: CSARAYGYTF.

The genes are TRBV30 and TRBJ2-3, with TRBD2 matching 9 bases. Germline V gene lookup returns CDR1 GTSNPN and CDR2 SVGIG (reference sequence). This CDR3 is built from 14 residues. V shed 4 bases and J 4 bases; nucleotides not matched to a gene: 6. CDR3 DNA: TGTGCCTGGACTAGCGGGACTGGGGCAGATACGCAGTATTTT. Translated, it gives CAWTSGTGADTQYF.